This T cell receptor beta chain was found in a study of blood T cells in healthy people across ages. Combining a sample-barcoded 5' primer with a J-beta primer mix, a second PCR ran for roughly 7 to 11 cycles. TCRdb re-analysed the 5' RACE reads in MiXCR, keeping a single row per CDR3 protein. The sample lists roughly 1.4 million distinct CDR3 sequences; roughly 64% were seen once. This clonotype appeared a few times. The V end lost 1 base, the J end lost 6 bases, and 6 bases lay between the germline ends. The CDR3 loop spans 12 amino acids. Per germline, CDR1 SEHNR and CDR2 FQNEAQ (reference sequence).

The chain has TRBV7-9 and TRBJ1-2; no definite D call. Sequencing was carried out using blood. This clonotype was obtained from a man younger than 30 in good health. CDR3 DNA sequence: TGTGCCAGCAGCTTAGTGGTGGATGGCTACACCTTC. Translated, it gives CASSLVVDGYTF.